A selection of T cell receptor beta chains follows, all from one sample in a study of T cell repertoires in cytomegalovirus infection. From the reads, TCRdb called clonotypes with MiXCR, one entry per CDR3 protein. There are 200,000 to 300,000 distinct CDR3 sequences in the sample; 8% to 9.5% occur only once, and roughly 16% lies in the top ten. Source material: PBMCs. Receptors were obtained from a human donor in good health (CMV status not recorded). Some clones in this sample may be carry-over from other donors' samples. The CDR3 runs from the conserved cysteine through the conserved F or W. A D gene is named only where the DNA matches it firmly. For some rows the clone size is stated as once, few or many, or as a class when expanded; others skip it.

>many|-|TRBJ2-3|TRBV19
CASRTSSVNTQYF
TGTGCCAGTAGAACTTCCTCCGTGAATACGCAGTATTTT
>few|-|TRBJ2-7|TRBV20-1
CSAFNPTGLEQYF
TGCAGTGCCTTTAACCCCACGGGGTTAGAGCAGTACTTC
>-|TRBD1|TRBJ1-1|TRBV5-5
CASSLVAGGIEAFF
TGTGCCAGCAGCTTAGTGGCAGGGGGAATTGAAGCTTTCTTT
>-|TRBD1|TRBJ2-5|TRBV12-3/TRBV12-4
CASSLVQGPGTQYF
TGTGCCAGCAGTTTGGTACAGGGGCCTGGGACCCAGTACTTC
>few|-|TRBJ2-7|TRBV12-3/TRBV12-4
CASSLAGGPATEQYF
TGTGCCAGCAGTTTAGCTGGGGGGCCCGCGACAGAGCAGTACTTC
>few|TRBD2|TRBJ2-1|TRBV28
CASSPLAGVVNEQFF
TGTGCCAGCAGTCCCTTAGCGGGAGTCGTAAATGAGCAGTTCTTC
>many|-|TRBJ1-3|TRBV6-1
CASIPFSSGNTIYF
TGTGCCAGCATACCGTTCAGCTCTGGAAACACCATATATTTT
>many|-|TRBJ1-4|TRBV7-2
CASSLDRVEKLFF
TGTGCCAGCAGCTTAGATCGGGTAGAAAAACTGTTTTTT
>-|TRBD1|TRBJ1-1|TRBV5-6
CASSFGQGAVNTEAFF
TGTGCCAGCAGCTTTGGACAGGGGGCCGTTAACACTGAAGCTTTCTTT
>many|TRBD2|TRBJ2-1|TRBV29-1
CSVDRGEHFF
TGCAGCGTTGATCGGGGGGAGCATTTCTTC
>many|TRBD2|TRBJ2-3|TRBV7-9
CASSRSGTSGGTTPDTQYF
TGTGCCAGCAGCCGATCCGGGACTAGCGGGGGAACCACTCCAGATACGCAGTATTTT
>many|-|TRBJ2-3|TRBV7-2
CASSPPTDTQYF
TGTGCCAGCAGCCCCCCCACAGATACGCAGTATTTT
>many|-|TRBJ1-1|TRBV19
CASSIQAGTEAFF
TGTGCCAGTAGTATACAGGCCGGCACTGAAGCTTTCTTT
>many|TRBD2|TRBJ2-1|TRBV29-1
CSVETGAGGYNEQFF
TGCAGCGTTGAAACTGGGGCGGGGGGGTACAATGAGCAGTTCTTC
>many|-|TRBJ2-7|TRBV6-2/TRBV6-3
CASRTGHLYEQYF
TGTGCCAGCAGAACGGGACATCTCTACGAGCAGTACTTC
>many|-|TRBJ1-1|TRBV12-3/TRBV12-4
CASSLMNTEAFF
TGTGCCAGCAGTTTGATGAACACTGAAGCTTTCTTT
>-|-|TRBJ1-5|TRBV7-6
CASSLEAAGHQPQHF
TGTGCCAGCAGCTTAGAGGCCGCCGGCCATCAGCCCCAGCATTTT
>-|TRBD1|TRBJ1-5|TRBV19
CASSIDRGYQPQHF
TGTGCCAGTAGTATCGACAGGGGGTATCAGCCCCAGCATTTT
>many|TRBD1|TRBJ1-2|TRBV7-8
CASSLQRLIGTGDGYTF
TGTGCCAGCAGCTTACAAAGGTTAATCGGGACAGGGGACGGCTACACCTTC
>-|-|TRBJ2-2|TRBV20-1
CSAHDSNTGELFF
TGCAGTGCTCATGATTCGAACACCGGGGAGCTGTTTTTT
>many|TRBD1|TRBJ1-3|TRBV7-2
CASSHQTGQGNTIYF
TGTGCCAGCAGCCATCAGACAGGGCAAGGAAACACCATATATTTT
>many|TRBD1|TRBJ1-3|TRBV7-8
CASSSLPGQDSGNTIYF
TGTGCCAGCAGCTCGTTACCGGGACAGGACTCTGGAAACACCATATATTTT
>few|-|TRBJ2-3|TRBV5-4
CASSFRLVATSPDTQYF
TGTGCCAGCAGCTTTCGGCTAGTAGCCACCAGCCCGGATACGCAGTATTTT
>many|TRBD1|TRBJ1-2|TRBV28
CASSVGQGYGGYTF
TGTGCCAGCAGTGTCGGACAGGGGTACGGTGGCTACACCTTC
>many|-|TRBJ2-5|TRBV7-6
CASSSLNPGETQYF
TGTGCCAGCAGCTCTTTAAACCCAGGGGAGACCCAGTACTTC
>many|-|TRBJ2-2|TRBV7-2
CATGTYANTGELFF
TGTGCCACGGGGACCTACGCCAACACCGGGGAGCTGTTTTTT
>-|-|TRBJ2-5|TRBV6-1
CASSGGTMWGRQETQYF
TGTGCCAGCAGTGGAGGGACGATGTGGGGGCGGCAAGAGACCCAGTACTTC
>many|TRBD1|TRBJ1-5|TRBV7-2
CASSSQTGSSQPQHF
TGTGCCAGCAGCTCGCAGACAGGGTCTTCCCAGCCCCAGCATTTT
>-|-|TRBJ1-6|TRBV9
CASSATTDPNSPLHF
TGTGCCAGCAGTGCAACCACAGACCCTAATTCACCCCTCCACTTT
>many|TRBD2|TRBJ2-1|TRBV4-3
CASSQGRGRESGYEQFF
TGCGCCAGCAGCCAAGGAAGAGGGCGGGAGAGCGGGTATGAGCAGTTCTTC
>many|TRBD1|TRBJ2-3|TRBV7-2
CASSASGTGRRTDTQYF
TGTGCCAGCAGCGCTTCCGGGACAGGGCGACGAACAGATACGCAGTATTTT
>many|TRBD1|TRBJ1-4|TRBV28
CASRRQGITTNEKLFF
TGTGCCAGCAGGAGACAGGGGATCACAACTAATGAAAAACTGTTTTTT
>many|-|TRBJ2-5|TRBV7-2
CASSLEGAGFQETQYF
TGTGCCAGCAGCTTAGAGGGTGCGGGTTTCCAAGAGACCCAGTACTTC
>-|-|TRBJ2-1|TRBV7-8
CASSRAGGHRNEQFF
TGTGCCAGCAGCCGGGCCGGGGGCCACCGCAATGAGCAGTTCTTC
>many|-|TRBJ2-2|TRBV7-2
CASPGGQTNTGELFF
TGTGCCAGCCCCGGGGGACAAACGAACACCGGGGAGCTGTTTTTT
>-|-|TRBJ2-3|TRBV2
CASFAGGSTDTQYF
TGTGCCAGCTTCGCAGGGGGGAGCACAGATACGCAGTATTTT
>few|-|TRBJ1-1|TRBV6-5
CASSYGWSLGAFF
TGTGCCAGCAGTTACGGCTGGAGCCTTGGAGCTTTCTTT
>many|-|TRBJ1-2|TRBV7-2
CASSSDRSDYGYTF
TGTGCCAGCAGTAGCGACAGGTCGGACTATGGCTACACCTTC
>many|-|TRBJ1-1|TRBV12-3/TRBV12-4
CASTLGGGVSTEAFF
TGTGCCAGCACCCTAGGTGGGGGGGTGAGCACTGAAGCTTTCTTT
>many|-|TRBJ2-7|TRBV5-1
CASSRDIGTYEQYF
TGCGCCAGCAGCCGGGACATCGGAACCTACGAGCAGTACTTC
>many|-|TRBJ2-5|TRBV7-8
CASSPEGARETQYF
TGTGCCAGCAGCCCTGAGGGAGCGCGCGAGACCCAGTACTTC
>-|-|TRBJ2-2|TRBV29-1
CSVASPGELFF
TGCAGCGTTGCTTCACCCGGGGAGCTGTTTTTT
>many|TRBD1|TRBJ1-1|TRBV7-2
CASSPLGGSDTEAFF
TGTGCCAGCAGCCCTTTAGGGGGCTCGGACACTGAAGCTTTCTTT
>-|-|TRBJ1-2|TRBV7-2
CASRFRGKDRLIYGYTF
TGTGCCAGCAGGTTTAGGGGAAAGGACAGACTCATCTATGGCTACACCTTC
>many|-|TRBJ2-1|TRBV7-2
CASSLIVRALGYNEQFF
TGTGCCAGCAGCTTAATCGTTCGCGCCCTAGGGTACAATGAGCAGTTCTTC
>-|-|TRBJ1-1|TRBV18
CASSPPRGTEAFF
TGTGCCAGCTCACCACCGAGGGGAACTGAAGCTTTCTTT
>many|-|TRBJ2-1|TRBV7-2
CASSLVNLGDEQFF
TGTGCCAGCAGCTTAGTTAACCTGGGGGATGAGCAGTTCTTC
>many|-|TRBJ1-5|TRBV28
CASSLPGSRNQPQHF
TGTGCCAGCAGCCTCCCAGGGTCTCGTAATCAGCCCCAGCATTTT